Sequencing of this TCR beta chain was carried out in a study of blood T cell repertoires in COVID-19. Overall study context: COVID-19 samples from acute and convalescent phases originated in the United States, Italy and Spain.

Profiled with immunoSEQ multiplex PCR; TCRdb holds only in-frame clones, not every one. The sample contains about 200,000 clones, 81% of which appear only once. This receptor was taken from a woman aged 80 or over with acute or convalescent COVID-19. Sequencing was done on a sample of peripheral blood.

The CDR3 spells CASSVKGGTTEAFF. The CDR3 coding sequence is TGTGCCAGCAGCGTAAAAGGGGGTACCACTGAAGCTTTCTTT. The V call is TRBV6-4, the J call TRBJ1-1; a weak D match, TRBD1 (6 bases). The CDR3 extends over 14 amino acids. The germline V and J ends were trimmed by 6 bases and 4 bases, with 15 bases remaining between them. Germline loops: CDR1 MRHNA, CDR2 SNTAGT.